Following are 30 T cell receptor beta chains from one sample sequenced in a study of Ad26.COV2.S vaccination and SARS-CoV-2 variants. Treatment given: roughly 20 received Ad26.COV2.S at low or high dose, single or two shots; 5 received placebo; per-sample allocation not given. Specimens were obtained on day 63 following the first vaccine or placebo injection. Profiled with immunoSEQ multiplex PCR; TCRdb holds only in-frame clones, not every one. This table has about 430,000 clones, around 90% appearing once. This sample comprised peripheral blood, obtained in a trial of Ad26.COV2.S vaccine versus placebo. All receptors come from a person between 18 and 59 years old who received the Ad26.COV2.S COVID-19 vaccine or a placebo.

This sequence joins TRBV2 and TRBJ2-5; a possible D gene is TRBD2 (5 bases). The CDR3 totals 13 residues. The germline V gene has CDR1 SNHLY and CDR2 FYNNEI. Trimming left V 8 bases short and J 5 bases short, with 15 bases between. The CDR3 nucleotides read TGTGCCAGCGCCCCCCCTAGAGGGGAGACCCAGTACTTC. Translating it yields CASAPPRGETQYF.

The J gene is TRBJ2-3, the V gene TRBV27; D remains unclear. Germline CDR1 and CDR2: MNHEY and SMNVEV (reference sequence). The CDR3 has 13 residues. V dropped 6 bases and J dropped 2 bases, with 9 bases sitting between them. CDR3 protein: CASSPVLTDTQYF. The DNA for the CDR3 is TGTGCCAGCAGCCCGGTACTCACAGATACGCAGTATTTT.

This clone was observed a handful of times. The genes are TRBV6-2 or TRBV6-3 and TRBJ2-1, with D perhaps matching TRBD2 (5 bases). V dropped 2 bases and J dropped 5 bases, with 13 bases sitting between them. Germline V gene data show CDR1 as MNHEY and CDR2 as SVGEGT. There are 15 residues in the CDR3. The CDR3 sequence: CASSYRTGWDNEQFF. CDR3 DNA: TGTGCCAGCAGTTACAGGACTGGGTGGGACAATGAGCAGTTCTTC.

In this sample, this clone turned up once. The genes are TRBV7-2 and TRBJ1-5, with 7 bases matching TRBD1. Germline V gene data show CDR1 as SGHTA and CDR2 as FQGNSA. Trimming took 2 bases from V and 5 from J; bases not matched to a gene: 12. The CDR3 runs 17 residues. Here the CDR3 DNA reads TGTGCCAGCAGCTTACAGTCGTCAGGGGGTGGCCATCAGCCCCAGCATTTT. Translation gives CASSLQSSGGGHQPQHF.

The rearrangement links TRBV4-3 to TRBJ2-7, with D possibly matching TRBD2 (5 bases). The CDR3 consists of 13 residues. Germline V gene sequence: CDR1 LGHNA, CDR2 YSLEER. V lost 1 base, J lost 6 bases, and 10 bases lay in between. CDR3 nucleotides: TGCGCCAGCAGCCAAGTGACGGGGTCCGAGCAGTACTTC. Residues: CASSQVTGSEQYF.

The rearrangement joins TRBV3-1 (or the pseudogene TRBV3-2) to TRBJ1-1; D is unresolved. Trimming stripped 4 bases from V and 3 bases from J, with 12 bases between. Germline-derived CDR1 and CDR2 are LGHDT and YNNKEL (reference sequence). CDR3 length: 14 residues. This CDR3 reads CASSLGRRDTEAFF. The DNA for the CDR3 is TGTGCCAGCAGCCTAGGGAGACGGGACACTGAAGCTTTCTTT.

The V call is TRBV19, the J call TRBJ1-2, with unresolved D. This CDR3 is built from 13 residues. The V gene lost 3 bases and the J gene lost 4 bases, with 9 bases spanning the gap. From germline, CDR1 is LNHDA and CDR2 SQIVND (reference sequence). As DNA, the CDR3 is TGTGCCAGTAGTATGTTTTTTCTCTATGGCTACACCTTC. It is translated as CASSMFFLYGYTF. Full variable domain (rest looked up from reference TRBV19 and TRBJ1-2): DGGITQSPKYLFRKEGQNVTLSCEQNLNHDAMYWYRQDPGQGLRLIYYSQIVNDFQKGDIAEGYSVSREKKESFPLTVTSAQKNPTAFYLCASSMFFLYGYTFGSGTRLTVV.

The J gene is TRBJ2-7, the V gene TRBV14; D gene ambiguous. CDR1 and CDR2 (germline): SGHDN, FVKESK. This CDR3 comprises 16 residues. V lost 2 bases, J lost 4 bases, and 18 bases lay in between. CDR3 in DNA: TGTGCCAGCAGCCAAAATTGGGTCTCGGGTTCATACGAGCAGTACTTC. This encodes CASSQNWVSGSYEQYF.

The chain recombines TRBV6-5 with TRBJ1-3; D is undetermined. Trimming stripped 3 bases from V and 0 bases from J, with 9 bases between. CDR3 length equals 15 residues. CDR1 and CDR2 (germline): MNHEY, SVGAGI. The DNA for the CDR3 is TGTGCCAGCAGTTATTCACTTCGCTCTGGAAACACCATATATTTT. It encodes CASSYSLRSGNTIYF.

The chain combines TRBV19 with TRBJ2-2; no definite D call. From germline, CDR1 is LNHDA and CDR2 SQIVND (reference sequence). Trimming pared 6 bases from V and 7 bases from J, leaving 18 bases between. The CDR3 spans 15 residues. The CDR3, as DNA: TGTGCCAGTAGCATCGCTTTGGGGATCGGCGGGGAGCTGTTTTTT. It yields the protein CASSIALGIGGELFF.

The rearrangement links TRBV4-1 to TRBJ1-4; 8 bases agree with TRBD1. The V gene end was trimmed by 8 bases and the J gene end by 3 bases; junction bases not matched to a gene: 2. This CDR3 is built from 13 residues. The V gene's germline CDR1 is MGHRA and CDR2 YSYEKL. The CDR3 DNA reads as TGCGCCAGCGGACAGGGCCCTAATGAAAAACTGTTTTTT. Protein: CASGQGPNEKLFF.

V gene TRBV9 combines with J gene TRBJ2-1; 8 bases line up with TRBD2. This CDR3 comprises 15 residues. Looked up from germline, CDR1 is SGDLS and CDR2 is YYNGEE. Germline trimming cut 0 bases from V and 9 bases from J; bases unmatched to any gene: 8. The CDR3 loop reads CASSVETGGDAEQFF. The CDR3 bases are TGTGCCAGCAGCGTAGAGACGGGAGGGGATGCTGAGCAGTTCTTC. Supplemented by reference TRBV9 and TRBJ2-1, the full variable domain reads DSGVTQTPKHLITATGQRVTLRCSPRSGDLSVYWYQQSLDQGLQFLIQYYNGEERAKGNILERFSAQQFPDLHSELNLSSLELGDSALYFCASSVETGGDAEQFFGPGTRLTVL.

The chain couples TRBV3-1 (or the pseudogene TRBV3-2) to TRBJ1-1, with D tentatively TRBD1 (6 bases). Between the trimmed V and J ends, which lost 1 base and 4 bases, there was a span of 16 bases. The V gene's germline CDR1 is LGHDT and CDR2 YNNKEL (reference sequence). This CDR3 is 16 amino acids long. CDR3 coding DNA: TGTGCCAGCAGCCAAGGAGCTTTGGGGGCGGGCACTGAAGCTTTCTTT. It translates to CASSQGALGAGTEAFF.

The rearrangement uses TRBV2 and TRBJ1-1; maybe TRBD1 (6 bases). The CDR3 contains 17 residues. Germline values: CDR1 SNHLY, CDR2 FYNNEI. The V gene lost 5 bases and the J gene lost 6 bases, with 25 bases spanning the gap. The CDR3 DNA reads as TGTGCCAGCAGTCCAATAAAGACAGGAGGGGGGATCCCTGAAGCTTTCTTT. It translates to CASSPIKTGGGIPEAFF.

The chain uses TRBV4-3 and TRBJ1-4; D perhaps matches TRBD1 (6 bases). The CDR3 consists of 15 residues. V was cut by 4 bases and J by 7 bases, with 16 bases left in between. Germline lookup yields CDR1 LGHNA and CDR2 YSLEER. CDR3: CASSLHRVTFEKLFF. Written as DNA, the CDR3 is TGCGCCAGCAGCCTACACAGGGTGACTTTTGAAAAACTGTTTTTT.

This chain links TRBV29-1 with TRBJ2-1; TRBD2 aligns across 7 bases. The CDR3 has 15 amino acids. V was pared by 5 bases and J by 2 bases, with 9 bases of the junction left unmatched. Germline V gene sequence: CDR1 SQVTM, CDR2 ANQGSEA. CDR3 bases: TGCAGCGTTCATCAGCGGGATTTTCCCTACAATGAGCAGTTCTTC. As protein: CSVHQRDFPYNEQFF.

The chain joins TRBV6-5 to TRBJ2-5; 8 bases map to TRBD2. CDR3 length: 15 residues. J was trimmed by 2 bases and V by 6 bases; bases with no gene match: 8. Germline V gene lookup returns CDR1 MNHEY and CDR2 SVGAGI. The CDR3, as DNA: TGTGCCAGCAGCCCACTGACTAGCGTACAAGAGACCCAGTACTTC. As protein: CASSPLTSVQETQYF.

The chain has TRBV4-3 and TRBJ2-3; D not resolved. The length of the CDR3 is 15 residues. Germline CDR1 LGHNA, CDR2 YSLEER. V was cut by 0 bases and J by 0 bases, with 7 bases left in between. The CDR3 here is CASSQDMASTDTQYF. In DNA, the CDR3 is TGCGCCAGCAGCCAAGATATGGCTAGCACAGATACGCAGTATTTT.

Concerning this clone itself: In the same sample, other DNA sequences code for this CDR3. This sequence joins TRBV18 and TRBJ2-3, with 10 bases that match TRBD1. The CDR3 is 15 residues long. V shed 3 bases, J shed 2 bases, and the junction held 2 bases outside the gene matches. Looked up from germline, CDR1 is KGHSH and CDR2 is LQKENI. The DNA of the CDR3 is TGTGCCAGCTCACCTCGACAGGGGGCCACAGATACGCAGTATTTT. Translating it yields CASSPRQGATDTQYF.

V is TRBV19 and J is TRBJ2-7, with D possibly being TRBD2 (6 bases). From germline, CDR1 is LNHDA and CDR2 SQIVND (reference sequence). V lost 3 bases and J 3 bases, leaving 15 bases between the germline ends. This CDR3 has 15 residues. The CDR3 DNA reads TGTGCCAGTAGTATCTTTTTGGCGGGGAGCTACGAGCAGTACTTC. This gives the protein CASSIFLAGSYEQYF.

The chain employs TRBV9 and TRBJ1-1, with a tentative D call TRBD1 (6 bases). The CDR3 has 13 residues. V shed 7 bases and J shed 0 bases, with 10 bases lying between them. The germline V gene encodes CDR1 SGDLS and CDR2 YYNGEE. The CDR3 reads CASGGDMNTEAFF. As DNA, the CDR3 is TGTGCCAGCGGGGGGGACATGAACACTGAAGCTTTCTTT.

On this clone: A read error may produce the germline difference seen at one junction end. CDR3 loop: CASSLDEAGAVLGRPAF. CDR3 DNA: TGTGCCAGCAGCTTAGATGAGGCGGGAGCAGTACTCGGACGCCCTGCATTT. The V gene is TRBV7-8, the J gene TRBJ1-1; D gene ambiguous. The germline CDR1 and CDR2 sequences are SGHVS and FQNEAQ. The CDR3 contains 17 residues.

With regard to this clone: One end of the junction does not line up with germline, which may come from a read error. CDR3 in amino acids: CARRPAGDHEQYF. In nucleotides, the CDR3 is TGTGCCCGGAGGCCAGCGGGAGACCACGAGCAGTACTTC. The chain has TRBV30 and TRBJ2-7; 8 bases agree with TRBD2. The CDR3 length is 13 residues. Germline CDR1 reads GTSNPN; CDR2 reads SVGIG (reference sequence).

V usage is TRBV3-1 (or the pseudogene TRBV3-2) and J usage is TRBJ2-4; TRBD2 is a possible D gene (5 bases). This CDR3 contains 13 residues. Trimming removed 4 bases at V and 8 bases at J, with 12 bases between. CDR1 is LGHDT, CDR2 YNNKEL, per germline (reference sequence). In DNA, the CDR3 is TGTGCCAGCAGCCCTCGTTCAGCGGACATTCAGTACTTC. Translation gives CASSPRSADIQYF.

The chain carries TRBV19 and TRBJ2-1, with D perhaps matching TRBD2 (6 bases). Germline CDR1 LNHDA, CDR2 SQIVND (reference sequence). With 3 bases removed from V and 4 bases from J, the gap between germline ends came to 13 bases. CDR3 length equals 15 residues. The chain's CDR3 is CASSIARGTYNEQFF. CDR3 DNA: TGTGCCAGTAGTATCGCGCGGGGAACGTACAATGAGCAGTTCTTC.

The J gene is TRBJ1-4, the V gene TRBV3-1 (or the pseudogene TRBV3-2); TRBD1 agrees at 7 bases. CDR1 and CDR2 from the germline V gene are LGHDT and YNNKEL (reference sequence). This CDR3 spans 15 amino acids. V was clipped by 4 bases and J by 6 bases; unmatched bases: 8. CDR3 DNA sequence: TGTGCCAGCAGCCTCCCAGGCAGGGGGGATGAAAAACTGTTTTTT. Translating gives CASSLPGRGDEKLFF.

The sample holds one count of this clone. V gene TRBV5-6 combines with J gene TRBJ2-2; the D gene is possibly TRBD2 (5 bases). The CDR3 runs 13 residues. Germline CDR1 and CDR2: SGHDT and YYEEEE. The germline V and J ends were trimmed by 4 bases and 4 bases, with 8 bases remaining between them. The CDR3 region is CASSNGLTGELFF. The DNA of the CDR3 is TGTGCCAGCAGCAATGGACTCACCGGGGAGCTGTTTTTT. The full variable domain, with the rest looked up from reference TRBV5-6 and TRBJ2-2, is DAGVTQSPTHLIKTRGQQVTLRCSPKSGHDTVSWYQQALGQGPQFIFQYYEEEERQRGNFPDRFSGHQFPNYSSELNVNALLLGDSALYLCASSNGLTGELFFGEGSRLTVL.

The CDR3 loop reads CAWSVVGGGTGPYEQYF. The DNA for the CDR3 is TGTGCCTGGAGTGTAGTTGGGGGCGGAACGGGGCCCTACGAGCAGTACTTC. The chain joins TRBV30 to TRBJ2-7; weak D call: TRBD1 (6 bases). Germline CDR1 reads GTSNPN; CDR2 reads SVGIG (reference sequence). The CDR3 covers 17 residues. Trimming left V 0 bases short and J 2 bases short, with 20 bases between.

The J gene is TRBJ1-1, the V gene TRBV14; D is ambiguous. Trimming left V 1 base short and J 11 bases short, with 8 bases between. This CDR3 region has 11 residues. Germline V gene sequence: CDR1 SGHDN, CDR2 FVKESK. The CDR3 reads CASSQGSRAFF. Written as DNA, the CDR3 is TGTGCCAGCAGCCAAGGAAGTAGGGCTTTCTTT.

J is TRBJ1-1 and V is TRBV7-2; TRBD1 is a possible D gene (6 bases). The CDR3 covers 15 residues. The germline gives CDR1 SGHTA, CDR2 FQGNSA. Trimming removed 1 base from V and 4 bases from J, with 13 bases in between. CDR3 protein: CASSLDRAHLTEAFF. The CDR3 DNA sequence: TGTGCCAGCAGCTTAGACAGGGCCCACCTCACTGAAGCTTTCTTT.